The 13 T cell receptor beta chains below all came from one sample that was sequenced in a study of control samples from healthy donors and cancer patients. Method: immunoSEQ multiplex PCR; TCRdb's copy keeps in-frame clones and lacks some. The profile shows more than 140,000 clones, roughly 92% of them singletons. The sequenced sample was blood. Every receptor here comes from a man aged 40-55 years in good health.

In this sample, this clone turned up once. The V and J genes are TRBV11-2 and TRBJ2-7; D remains ambiguous. Germline V gene sequence: CDR1 SGHAT, CDR2 FQNNGV. The CDR3 has 13 amino acids. V gave up 1 base and J gave up 4 bases, with 8 bases separating them. The DNA for the CDR3 is TGTGCCAGCAGCTTAGCGAGGCTATACGAGCAGTACTTC. It yields the protein CASSLARLYEQYF. Full variable domain (missing parts from reference TRBV11-2 and TRBJ2-7): EAGVAQSPRYKIIEKRQSVAFWCNPISGHATLYWYQQILGQGPKLLIQFQNNGVVDDSQLPKDRFSAERLKGVDSTLKIQPAKLEDSAVYLCASSLARLYEQYFGPGTRLTVT.

The J gene is TRBJ2-7, the V gene TRBV6-2 or TRBV6-3; D assignment may be TRBD1 or TRBD2 (5 bases each). The V gene's germline CDR1 is MNHEY and CDR2 SVGEGT. This CDR3 has 14 amino acids. The V end was cut by 5 bases, the J end by 0 bases, with 11 bases between. CDR3 DNA sequence: TGTGCCAGCAGTCCACGTGGGGGCTCCTACGAGCAGTACTTC. The encoded protein is CASSPRGGSYEQYF.

The chain joins TRBV11-2 to TRBJ1-1; D unresolved. Germline lookup yields CDR1 SGHAT and CDR2 FQNNGV. This CDR3 has 13 amino acids. Trimming removed 5 bases at V and 10 bases at J, with 17 bases between. CDR3 loop: CASSPDMGIGAFF. CDR3 nucleotides: TGTGCCAGCAGCCCCGACATGGGTATCGGAGCTTTCTTT. Together with reference TRBV11-2 and TRBJ1-1, the CDR3 gives the full variable domain: EAGVAQSPRYKIIEKRQSVAFWCNPISGHATLYWYQQILGQGPKLLIQFQNNGVVDDSQLPKDRFSAERLKGVDSTLKIQPAKLEDSAVYLCASSPDMGIGAFFGQGTRLTVV.

For this clone: Compared with germline, one end of the junction differs, possibly owing to a read error. The chain couples TRBV4-1 to TRBJ1-5; D is ambiguous. The germline gives CDR1 MGHRA, CDR2 YSYEKL. The CDR3 has 13 residues. The CDR3 loop reads CASSQTTDQSQHF. The CDR3 nucleotides read TGCGCCAGCAGCCAAACCACGGATCAGTCCCAGCATTTT.

This chain links TRBV10-1 with TRBJ2-5, with a tentative D call TRBD2 (5 bases). Germline values: CDR1 WNHNN, CDR2 SYGVQD (reference sequence). V dropped 4 bases and J dropped 2 bases, with 8 bases sitting between them. This CDR3 comprises 13 residues. CDR3 sequence: CASSGGIQETQYF. The CDR3 coding sequence is TGCGCCAGCAGTGGAGGGATACAAGAGACCCAGTACTTC.

This chain uses TRBV5-4 with TRBJ1-2, with 10 bases lining up with TRBD1. Trimming removed 5 bases from V and 2 bases from J; junction bases left unmatched: 3. This CDR3 has 14 residues. Germline V CDR1 and CDR2: SGHNT, YYREEE (reference sequence). CDR3 DNA: TGTGCCAGCAGACCGGACAGGGGGAACTATGGCTACACCTTC. This gives the protein CASRPDRGNYGYTF.

In nucleotides, the CDR3 is TGCGCCAGCAGTGAGTCGTCGATAGGGGGCTACACCTTC. It is translated as CASSESSIGGYTF. The chain has TRBV10-1 and TRBJ1-2; no reliable D call. Germline CDR1 reads WNHNN; CDR2 reads SYGVQD (reference sequence). The V end was cut by 0 bases, the J end by 8 bases, with 10 bases between. The CDR3 is made up of 13 amino acids.

V gene TRBV28 combines with J gene TRBJ2-7; TRBD1 is a possible D gene (6 bases). Germline V gene lookup returns CDR1 MDHEN and CDR2 SYDVKM. This CDR3 is built from 15 residues. Deletions cut 2 bases from V and 0 bases from J, with 11 bases between. This chain's CDR3 is CASSLRQVRSYEQYF. The DNA of the CDR3 is TGTGCCAGCAGTTTAAGACAGGTACGCTCCTACGAGCAGTACTTC.

The J gene is TRBJ1-5, the V gene TRBV6-5, with D uncertain. The CDR3 runs 14 residues. The germline V and J ends were trimmed by 8 bases and 2 bases, with 13 bases remaining between them. CDR1 and CDR2 from the germline V gene are MNHEY and SVGAGI. CDR3 nucleotides: TGTGCCAGCCTAGGGTTTTTGGGCAATCAGCCCCAGCATTTT. This encodes CASLGFLGNQPQHF.

The V and J genes are TRBV6-6 and TRBJ1-1; D is uncertain. The V end was cut by 6 bases, the J end by 0 bases, with 8 bases between. This CDR3 is built from 13 residues. Germline V CDR1 and CDR2: MNHNY, SVGAGI (reference sequence). For the CDR3, the DNA is TGTGCCAGCAGGCGGGGTATGAACACTGAAGCTTTCTTT. Encoded protein: CASRRGMNTEAFF.

CDR3 nucleotide sequence: TGCGCCAGCAGCTTGAGGCGGGAGGGCCTAAACGAGCAGTACTTC. This codes for CASSLRREGLNEQYF. J is TRBJ2-7 and V is TRBV5-1; 9 bases are a match to TRBD2. With 1 base clipped from V and 5 bases from J, the junction kept 7 bases outside the gene matches. Germline CDR1 SGHRS, CDR2 YFSETQ. The CDR3 has 15 residues.

The chain links TRBV19 to TRBJ1-1; unclear D gene. The CDR3 has 13 residues. Germline values: CDR1 LNHDA, CDR2 SQIVND (reference sequence). The V gene lost 4 bases and the J gene lost 10 bases, with 16 bases spanning the gap. The DNA of the CDR3 is TGTGCCAGTAGTACTCGACGGATCCGGGGAGCTTTCTTT. Amino acids: CASSTRRIRGAFF.

This chain links TRBV6-6 with TRBJ1-1; no clear D. Per the germline V gene, CDR1 is MNHNY and CDR2 is SVGAGI (reference sequence). The V end was cut by 3 bases, the J end by 8 bases, with 7 bases between. The CDR3 covers 11 residues. The CDR3 protein is CASSYRREAFF. The CDR3, as DNA: TGTGCCAGCAGTTATCGGCGGGAAGCTTTCTTT.